What follows are 20 T cell receptor beta chains derived from one specimen sequenced in a study of Tregs in tolerant kidney transplant recipients. These receptors lack a known antigen. Generated by immunoSEQ multiplex PCR, the TCRdb table keeps only in-frame clones and is missing some. The top ten hold less than 70% of the sample, which has about 350 clones, approximately 44% seen once. The sample consisted of Tregs from blood cultured with allogeneic cells. The receptors here all came from a human patient who received a combined kidney and bone marrow transplant. Some T cells may be graft donor cells.

This clone turned up a few times. The chain carries TRBV4-2 and TRBJ2-2; 7 nucleotides align to TRBD1. The CDR3 runs to 16 residues. Germline CDR1 reads LGHNA; CDR2 reads YNFKEQ. Germline trimming cut 3 bases from V and 2 bases from J; bases unmatched to any gene: 6. CDR3 region: CASSQGGQANTGELFF. CDR3 bases: TGTGCCAGCAGCCAGGGCGGACAGGCTAACACCGGGGAGCTGTTTTTT.

CDR3 nucleotides: TGCGCCAGCAGCTATCGACAGGGGGCTGGGCAAGAGACCCAGTACTTC. The encoded protein is CASSYRQGAGQETQYF. This chain uses TRBV5-1 with TRBJ2-5; TRBD1 agrees at 10 bases. V was pared by 3 bases and J by 2 bases, with 7 bases of the junction left unmatched. The CDR3 spans 16 residues. Germline lookup yields CDR1 SGHRS and CDR2 YFSETQ.

The chain has TRBV7-4 and TRBJ2-2; D remains unclear. Germline V CDR1 and CDR2: SGHVT, SQSDAQ. The CDR3 length is 14 residues. V lost 6 bases, J lost 7 bases, and 15 bases lay in between. CDR3 coding DNA: TGTGCCAGCAGTCTGACCGGGTTTGGCGGGGAGCTGTTTTTT. Amino acid sequence: CASSLTGFGGELFF. Using reference TRBV7-4 and TRBJ2-2 for the parts outside the CDR3, the full variable domain is GAGVSQSPRYKVAKRGRDVALRCDSISGHVTLYWYRQTLGQGSEVLTYSQSDAQRDKSGRPSGRFSAERPERSVSTLKIQRTEQGDSAVYLCASSLTGFGGELFFGEGSRLTVL.

This clone has only a few counts. One junction end does not reproduce the germline sequence, and a read error may be involved. CDR3 nucleotide sequence: TGTTCCAGCATGTTCTCGGGACAGGGGTTTTTCGGGGGACTCTACGAGCAGTACTTC. This translates into CSSMFSGQGFFGGLYEQYF. J is TRBJ2-7 and V is TRBV2; 10 bases map to TRBD1. This CDR3 has 19 residues. Germline CDR1 SNHLY, CDR2 FYNNEI. The variable domain in full, completed from reference TRBV2 and TRBJ2-7, reads EPEVTQTPSHQVTQMGQEVILRCVPISNHLYFYWYRQILGQKVEFLVSFYNNEISEKSEIFDDQFSVERPDGSNFTLKIRSTKLEDSAMYFCSSMFSGQGFFGGLYEQYFGPGTRLTVT.

This clone is categorized as large. The genes are TRBV10-2 and TRBJ2-4, with a possible D match to TRBD2 (6 bases). This CDR3 region has 15 residues. Trimming cost V 5 bases and J 6 bases, with 17 bases left between them. From germline, CDR1 is WSHSY and CDR2 SAAADI. The CDR3: CASSNGGAGGNIQYF. The CDR3 DNA sequence: TGCGCCAGCAGTAACGGGGGAGCCGGGGGAAACATTCAGTACTTC.

In DNA form, the CDR3 reads TGTGCCAGCATCAAAGAGGGACTCTCCTTCTACGAGCAGTACTTC. Residues: CASIKEGLSFYEQYF. The genes are TRBV10-3 and TRBJ2-7; a weak D match, TRBD2 (6 bases). Germline CDR1 is ENHRY and CDR2 is SYGVKD. Trimming removed 10 bases at V and 3 bases at J, with 22 bases between. The CDR3 consists of 15 residues.

V usage is TRBV2 and J usage is TRBJ2-7; 10 bases fit TRBD1. This CDR3 has 19 residues. V was clipped by 7 bases and J by 3 bases; unmatched bases: 21. CDR1 is SNHLY, CDR2 FYNNEI, per germline. The CDR3 spells CASICSGQGLFGGLYEQYF. CDR3 nucleotide sequence: TGTGCCAGCATCTGCTCGGGACAGGGGTTGTTCGGGGGACTCTACGAGCAGTACTTC.

The V call is TRBV10-1, the J call TRBJ2-4; D possibly corresponds to TRBD2 (6 bases). Germline-derived CDR1 and CDR2 are WNHNN and SYGVQD (reference sequence). V was clipped by 5 bases and J by 6 bases, with 17 bases between them. The CDR3 is made up of 15 amino acids. The CDR3 is CASSNGGAGGNIQYF. CDR3 DNA sequence: TGCGCCAGCAGTAACGGGGGAGCCGGGGGAAACATTCAGTACTTC.

By sample fraction, this clone is large. The chain employs TRBV28 and TRBJ2-3; 12 bases line up with TRBD2. Germline-derived CDR1 and CDR2 are MDHEN and SYDVKM. The CDR3 totals 17 residues. With 0 bases clipped from V and 3 bases from J, the junction kept 4 bases outside the gene matches. This CDR3 is CASSLWSLAGGTDTQYF. CDR3 nucleotide sequence: TGTGCCAGCAGTTTATGGTCCCTAGCGGGAGGGACAGATACGCAGTATTTT. Variable domain in full (rest from reference TRBV28 and TRBJ2-3): DVKVTQSSRYLVKRTGEKVFLECVQDMDHENMFWYRQDPGLGLRLIYFSYDVKMKEKGDIPEGYSVSREKKERFSLILESASTNQTSMYLCASSLWSLAGGTDTQYFGPGTRLTVL.

This clone counts as large. The rearrangement joins TRBV2 to TRBJ2-1, with 7 bases that match TRBD2. Unmatched junction bases numbered 5, after V lost 5 bases and J lost 1 base. From germline, CDR1 is SNHLY and CDR2 FYNNEI. The CDR3 sequence is 15 residues long. The DNA of the CDR3 is TGTGCCAGCAGTAGGACTAGTTTATCCTACAATGAGCAGTTCTTC. Protein: CASSRTSLSYNEQFF.

The chain carries TRBV1 and TRBJ2-6. TRBV1 is classified as a pseudogene. This CDR3 region has 18 residues. In DNA form, the CDR3 reads TGCACCAGCAGTCAGATGAGTTGTGCACAAAGTCGGGCCAACGTCCTGACTTTC. Its translation: CTSSQMSCAQSRANVLTF.

This clone is categorized as large. The chain combines TRBV19 with TRBJ2-1, with TRBD2 identical over 8 bases. Germline V gene data show CDR1 as LNHDA and CDR2 as SQIVND (reference sequence). The CDR3 is 16 amino acids. The ends lost 5 bases at V and 1 base at J; junction bases unmatched: 7. The CDR3: CASSDQSGSSYNEQFF. CDR3 DNA sequence: TGTGCCAGTAGTGACCAGAGCGGGAGTTCCTACAATGAGCAGTTCTTC.

This clone turned up a few times. The V call is TRBV7-9, the J call TRBJ2-5; D is perhaps TRBD2 (6 bases). Trimming removed 3 bases at V and 2 bases at J, with 16 bases between. Germline loops: CDR1 SEHNR, CDR2 FQNEAQ (reference sequence). The CDR3 extends over 16 amino acids. Here the CDR3 reads CASSFGLARRQETQYF. The CDR3 DNA is TGTGCCAGCAGCTTCGGCCTAGCGAGACGACAAGAGACCCAGTACTTC.

By proportion, this clone is large. The chain has TRBV4-1 and TRBJ2-1, with 10 bases that match TRBD2. The ends lost 0 bases at V and 6 bases at J; junction bases unmatched: 2. Germline CDR1 is MGHRA and CDR2 is YSYEKL. The CDR3 runs to 15 residues. CDR3 bases: TGCGCCAGCAGCCAAGATCTAGCGGGAGCCAATGAGCAGTTCTTC. The encoded protein is CASSQDLAGANEQFF.

This clone has more than one count but fewer than ten. This likely reflects a read error, since a far larger clone is one base away. The V gene is TRBV2, the J gene TRBJ1-5, with D hard to call. Trimming pared 6 bases from V and 5 bases from J, leaving 17 bases between. Germline V gene data show CDR1 as SNHLY and CDR2 as FYNNEI. This CDR3 contains 15 residues. The DNA for the CDR3 is TGTGCCAGCAGGGCCGGACGGGTATCGGATCAGCCCCAGCATTTT. This encodes CASRAGRVSDQPQHF.

The chain uses TRBV7-8 and TRBJ2-2; D gene uncertain. This CDR3 is 14 amino acids long. Deletions cut 6 bases from V and 7 bases from J, with 15 bases between. Germline lookup yields CDR1 SGHVS and CDR2 FQNEAQ. The DNA of the CDR3 is TGTGCCAGCAGTCTGACCGGGTTTGGCGGGGAGCTGTTTTTT. This codes for CASSLTGFGGELFF. Full variable domain (missing parts from reference TRBV7-8 and TRBJ2-2): GAGVSQSPRYKVAKRGQDVALRCDPISGHVSLFWYQQALGQGPEFLTYFQNEAQLDKSGLPSDRFFAERPEGSVSTLKIQRTQQEDSAVYLCASSLTGFGGELFFGEGSRLTVL.

This clone was observed a few times. The V gene is TRBV10-1, the J gene TRBJ1-3; tentatively, D is TRBD1 (6 bases). Germline CDR1 reads WNHNN; CDR2 reads SYGVQD (reference sequence). The CDR3 contains 18 residues. V was cut by 7 bases and J by 0 bases, with 22 bases left in between. CDR3 loop: CASIPPTRQAPSGNTIYF. CDR3 coding DNA: TGCGCCAGCATCCCTCCTACCCGACAGGCACCCTCTGGAAACACCATATATTTT.

As for this clone: This likely came from a read error, as a far larger clone is one base away. DNA for the CDR3: TGTGCCATCAGCTTAGATTTTACGTCGAACACTGAAGCTTTCTTT. Its protein is CAISLDFTSNTEAFF. The chain uses TRBV7-9 and TRBJ1-1; D not certain. The CDR3 loop spans 15 amino acids. The germline V gene has CDR1 SEHNR and CDR2 FQNEAQ (reference sequence).

This clone ranks as large (0.1 to 1%). This chain connects TRBV28 to TRBJ2-3, with 9 bases fitting TRBD1. The CDR3 covers 24 residues. Looked up from germline, CDR1 is MDHEN and CDR2 is SYDVKM. Losses at the gene ends were 2 bases for V and 2 bases for J; bases not matched to a gene: 29. The CDR3 here is CASSLPHSLGGQLTNRGPTDTQYF. CDR3 coding DNA: TGTGCCAGCAGTTTACCGCATTCCCTAGGAGGGCAGCTCACCAACAGGGGGCCCACAGATACGCAGTATTTT. Complete variable domain (other parts from reference TRBV28 and TRBJ2-3): DVKVTQSSRYLVKRTGEKVFLECVQDMDHENMFWYRQDPGLGLRLIYFSYDVKMKEKGDIPEGYSVSREKKERFSLILESASTNQTSMYLCASSLPHSLGGQLTNRGPTDTQYFGPGTRLTVL.

This clone was found a few times. The gene calls are TRBV7-2 and TRBJ1-1; no clear D gene. The CDR3 loop spans 15 amino acids. Germline values: CDR1 SGHTA, CDR2 FQGNSA. V dropped 1 base and J dropped 1 base, with 10 bases sitting between them. CDR3 residues: CASSLDFTSNTEAFF. DNA for the CDR3: TGTGCCAGCAGCTTAGATTTTACGTCGAACACTGAAGCTTTCTTT.